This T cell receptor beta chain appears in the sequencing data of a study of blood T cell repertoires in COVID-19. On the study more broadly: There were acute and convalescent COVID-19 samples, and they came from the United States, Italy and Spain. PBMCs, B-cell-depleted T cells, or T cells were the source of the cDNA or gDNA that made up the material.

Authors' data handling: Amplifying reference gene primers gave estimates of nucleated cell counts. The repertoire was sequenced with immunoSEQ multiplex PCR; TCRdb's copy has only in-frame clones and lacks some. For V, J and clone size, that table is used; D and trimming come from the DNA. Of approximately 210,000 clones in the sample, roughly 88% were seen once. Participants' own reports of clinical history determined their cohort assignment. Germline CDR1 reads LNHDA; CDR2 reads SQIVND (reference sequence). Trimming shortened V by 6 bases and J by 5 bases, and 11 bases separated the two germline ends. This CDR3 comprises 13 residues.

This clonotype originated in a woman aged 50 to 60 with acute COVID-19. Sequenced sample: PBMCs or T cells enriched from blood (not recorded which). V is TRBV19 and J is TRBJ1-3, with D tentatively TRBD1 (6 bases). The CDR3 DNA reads TGTGCCAGTAGCTCGCAGGGGAGAAACACCATATATTTT. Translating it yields CASSSQGRNTIYF.